This T cell receptor (beta chain) was sequenced in a study of CD8+ T cells in alopecia areata. Study-wide results and limits: For patients receiving tofacitinib, scalp clonality and expanded CD8+ clones among the top 100 significantly decreased.

The treatment here: oral pan-JAK inhibitor, 5-10 mg twice daily. Alopecia areata patients gave lesional scalp punch biopsies and peripheral blood samples. In each case, RNA was isolated and then reverse transcribed into cDNA as the sequencing template. Using immunoSEQ multiplex PCR, the repertoire was profiled, and TCRdb retains in-frame clones only, with some absent. The sample has 150,000 to 200,000 clones; over 55% are singletons. Trimming left V 4 bases short and J 2 bases short, with 11 bases between. The germline V gene has CDR1 LGHNA and CDR2 YSLEER. The CDR3 is made up of 14 amino acids. This clone occurred a few times. What it recognizes is unknown.

The starting material was CD4+ T cells sorted from blood, obtained at week 24, from a patient treated with tofacitinib. The source is a human donor with alopecia areata. The chain couples TRBV4-3 to TRBJ1-1; TRBD1 is a possible D gene (5 bases). CDR3 protein: CASSLSDINTEAFF. In DNA, the CDR3 is TGCGCCAGCAGCCTTTCGGACATCAACACTGAAGCTTTCTTT.